These 16 T cell receptor beta chains came from one sample sequenced in a study of somatic mutations in cytotoxic T cells in rheumatoid arthritis. Assay used: immunoSEQ multiplex PCR; TCRdb lists only in-frame clones, some missing. The sample shows roughly 13,000 clones, about three quarters of them seen only once. Sequenced material: CD8+ T cells sorted from blood. The source of these receptors is an adult with rheumatoid arthritis.

The J gene is TRBJ1-1, the V gene TRBV19; perhaps TRBD1 as D (5 bases). Trimming left V 8 bases short and J 4 bases short, with 11 bases between. Germline CDR1 LNHDA, CDR2 SQIVND (reference sequence). The CDR3 is 12 amino acids. Written as DNA, the CDR3 is TGTGCCAGTGGCTGGGGGGGCACTGAAGCTTTCTTT. It is translated as CASGWGGTEAFF.

V and J are TRBV27 and TRBJ1-5; D gene ambiguous. Germline V gene lookup returns CDR1 MNHEY and CDR2 SMNVEV (reference sequence). This CDR3 has 13 residues. V lost 2 bases and J 1 base, leaving 3 bases between the germline ends. In DNA, the CDR3 is TGTGCCAGCAGTTTAACGAGCAATCAGCCCCAGCATTTT. Translated: CASSLTSNQPQHF.

This clone was seen only once. This chain connects TRBV30 to TRBJ1-6; no firm D call. Germline loops: CDR1 GTSNPN, CDR2 SVGIG (reference sequence). V lost 0 bases and J 8 bases, leaving 8 bases between the germline ends. The CDR3 spans 13 residues. The CDR3, as DNA: TGTGCCTGGAGTGTACCGAGGGATTCACCCCTCCACTTT. It translates to CAWSVPRDSPLHF.

V is TRBV7-8 and J is TRBJ1-5; D gene uncertain. The CDR3 loop spans 15 amino acids. The germline V and J ends were trimmed by 5 bases and 6 bases, with 17 bases remaining between them. CDR1 is SGHVS and CDR2 is FQNEAQ in the germline V gene. CDR3 coding DNA: TGTGCCAGCAGCCTTTTTGAGGGTAACGGTCAGCCCCAGCATTTT. Translation gives CASSLFEGNGQPQHF.

The chain couples TRBV5-6 to TRBJ1-5; 11 nucleotides align to TRBD1. V lost 4 bases and J lost 11; bases outside the gene matches: 8. Germline values: CDR1 SGHDT, CDR2 YYEEEE. The CDR3 covers 14 residues. In DNA, the CDR3 is TGTGCCAGCAGCGAGTGGGACAGGGGGAGGTCCCAGCATTTT. It is translated as CASSEWDRGRSQHF.

The chain joins TRBV6-6 to TRBJ1-4; possible D gene TRBD1, 6 bases. Germline CDR1 and CDR2: MNHNY and SVGAGI (reference sequence). The ends were cut back, 6 bases at V and 4 bases at J, with 12 bases in the middle. The CDR3 runs to 14 residues. The CDR3 protein is CASREKGGNEKLFF. CDR3 nucleotide sequence: TGTGCCAGCAGGGAGAAGGGGGGTAATGAAAAACTGTTTTTT.

V and J are TRBV4-1 and TRBJ2-5, with D maybe TRBD1 (5 bases). Per germline, CDR1 MGHRA and CDR2 YSYEKL. V lost 0 bases to trimming and J lost 0 bases, with 8 bases between them. The CDR3 has 15 amino acids. CDR3 residues: CASSQEMDNQETQYF. The CDR3, as DNA: TGCGCCAGCAGCCAAGAGATGGACAACCAAGAGACCCAGTACTTC.

The J gene is TRBJ2-2, the V gene TRBV6-1; 11 bases align to TRBD1. Germline loops: CDR1 MNHNS, CDR2 SASEGT. Trimming removed 2 bases from V and 3 bases from J; junction bases left unmatched: 11. CDR3 length: 19 residues. This chain's CDR3 is CASSEKRTGGFWDTGELFF. The CDR3 DNA reads TGTGCCAGCAGTGAAAAGAGGACAGGGGGCTTCTGGGACACCGGGGAGCTGTTTTTT.

This clone has just one count. This chain joins TRBV7-6 and TRBJ2-5; D perhaps matches TRBD1 (6 bases). The CDR3 covers 17 residues. The germline V gene has CDR1 SGHVS and CDR2 FNYEAQ. V was shortened by 5 bases and J by 2 bases, with 21 bases between the two germline ends. The CDR3 nucleotides read TGTGCCAGCAGCCTGAGATACAGGGTCAAGGGGCAAGAGACCCAGTACTTC. The encoded protein is CASSLRYRVKGQETQYF.

The rearrangement links TRBV7-9 to TRBJ1-2; no clear D. From germline, CDR1 is SEHNR and CDR2 FQNEAQ (reference sequence). CDR3 length equals 12 residues. V gave up 5 bases and J gave up 4 bases, with 8 bases separating them. The CDR3: CASSQALYGYTF. As DNA, the CDR3 is TGTGCCAGCAGCCAAGCCCTCTATGGCTACACCTTC.

The chain uses TRBV6-1 and TRBJ1-6; D gene uncertain. The CDR3 loop spans 14 amino acids. Trimming pared 1 base from V and 7 bases from J, leaving 8 bases between. Germline V gives CDR1 MNHNS, CDR2 SASEGT. In DNA form, the CDR3 reads TGTGCCAGCAGTGAAGGGGCGGGGAATTCACCCCTCCACTTT. Translation gives CASSEGAGNSPLHF.

V is TRBV11-2 and J is TRBJ1-5; D not resolved. Germline CDR1 is SGHAT and CDR2 is FQNNGV. There are 14 residues in the CDR3. Deletions cut 1 base from V and 0 bases from J, with 4 bases between. In nucleotides, the CDR3 is TGTGCCAGCAGCTTAGGCTATAGCAATCAGCCCCAGCATTTT. Its translation: CASSLGYSNQPQHF.

This clone was observed a handful of times. The chain couples TRBV6-6 to TRBJ2-2; the D gene could be TRBD1 or TRBD2 (6 bases each). Germline CDR1 and CDR2: MNHNY and SVGAGI (reference sequence). The CDR3 runs to 14 residues. The V and J ends lost 0 bases and 7 bases respectively, with 9 bases between them. The DNA of the CDR3 is TGTGCCAGCAGTTACTCGGAGGGGGTCGGGGAGCTGTTTTTT. Translation gives CASSYSEGVGELFF.

V gene TRBV1 combines with J gene TRBJ1-6. TRBV1 constitutes a pseudogene. The CDR3 is 16 amino acids. The CDR3 coding sequence is TGCACCAGCAGCCAAGTGTTAGGGGGGCAGGATTCACCCCTCCACTTT. Residues: CTSSQVLGGQDSPLHF.

The chain recombines TRBV7-6 with TRBJ2-7; 13 bases are a match to TRBD2. The V and J ends lost 5 bases and 5 bases, in that order; junction bases with no gene match: 3. Germline V CDR1 and CDR2: SGHVS, FNYEAQ. The CDR3 covers 14 residues. The CDR3 is CASSPTSGGNEQYF. The CDR3 nucleotides are TGTGCCAGCAGCCCGACTAGCGGGGGGAACGAGCAGTACTTC. The full variable domain, with the rest looked up from reference TRBV7-6 and TRBJ2-7, is GAGVSQSPRYKVTKRGQDVALRCDPISGHVSLYWYRQALGQGPEFLTYFNYEAQQDKSGLPNDRFSAERPEGSISTLTIQRTEQRDSAMYRCASSPTSGGNEQYFGPGTRLTVT.

Here the CDR3 DNA reads TGTGCCAGCAGCGCCTCGGCGAACACTGAAGCTTTCTTT. Amino acids: CASSASANTEAFF. The chain recombines TRBV6-1 with TRBJ1-1; D is uncertain. Per the germline V gene, CDR1 is MNHNS and CDR2 is SASEGT. This CDR3 has 13 residues. V lost 6 bases, J lost 1 base, and 9 bases lay in between.